There are a few counts of the clone carrying this T cell receptor (beta chain). What it binds is not known. 5'RACE template switching generated TCR cDNA, adding a universal primer site and UMIs. TCRdb itself ran the 5' RACE reads through MiXCR, one entry per CDR3 protein. Of about 350,000 distinct CDR3 sequences in the sample, about 9.9% were seen once. This sample stems from a study of T cells after yellow fever vaccination. Study findings and constraints: A faster peak, day 5 versus 15, was reached by the weaker secondary response.

The CDR3 runs 15 residues. From germline, CDR1 is LGHDT and CDR2 YNNKEL (reference sequence). V lost 1 base, J lost 7 bases, and 14 bases lay in between. J is TRBJ2-1 and V is TRBV3-1; possibly TRBD1 for D (5 bases). The sample in question was PBMCs, obtained on the day of the first yellow fever vaccination. The source of this sequence is a man younger than 35 who received the YFV17D yellow fever vaccine. The CDR3 DNA follows: TGTGCCAGCAGCCAAGTTGGGGCAAGTGGGAATGAGCAGTTCTTC. This translates into CASSQVGASGNEQFF.